Listed here are 24 T cell receptor beta chains from one sample, sequenced in a study of T cell repertoires in cytomegalovirus infection. TCRdb redid the calling of the reads with MiXCR, one entry per CDR3 protein. The sample lists about 530,000 distinct CDR3 sequences; more than 20% were seen once. The sequenced material came from PBMCs. The receptor set was obtained from a human donor in good health (CMV status not recorded). Some clones in this sample may be carry-over from other donors' samples.

The rearrangement joins TRBV7-3 to TRBJ1-1; D not resolved. The germline V gene encodes CDR1 SGHTA and CDR2 FQGTGA. The V end was cut by 3 bases, the J end by 2 bases, with 10 bases between. This CDR3 is 14 amino acids long. CDR3 DNA: TGTGCCAGCAGCTTGAACCCTTCCAACACTGAAGCTTTCTTT. This encodes CASSLNPSNTEAFF.

V usage is TRBV7-2 and J usage is TRBJ2-3, with D perhaps matching TRBD1 (5 bases). Trimming took 5 bases from V and 0 from J, leaving 9 bases between them. Germline V CDR1 and CDR2: SGHTA, FQGNSA. This CDR3 is 14 amino acids long. The chain's CDR3 is CASSRGSSTDTQYF. CDR3 DNA sequence: TGTGCCAGCAGCAGGGGCTCGAGCACAGATACGCAGTATTTT.

This sequence joins TRBV7-6 and TRBJ2-1, with 14 bases aligning to TRBD2. Germline V gene data show CDR1 as SGHVS and CDR2 as FNYEAQ. This CDR3 has 17 amino acids. V shed 0 bases and J 12 bases; nucleotides not matched to a gene: 10. The CDR3 here is CASSLAQGLAGEVGQFF. The CDR3 DNA is TGTGCCAGCAGCTTAGCGCAGGGACTAGCGGGAGAGGTAGGGCAGTTCTTC.

This clonotype was picked up a small number of times. The chain links TRBV6-5 to TRBJ1-6; 8 positions agree with TRBD1. The V gene end was trimmed by 2 bases and the J gene end by 7 bases; junction bases not matched to a gene: 7. CDR1 is MNHEY, CDR2 SVGAGI, per germline. The CDR3 totals 16 residues. For the CDR3, the DNA is TGTGCCAGCAGTTACGCGACCGGGACAGGCAATTCACCCCTCCACTTT. Translating it yields CASSYATGTGNSPLHF.

V and J are TRBV7-2 and TRBJ2-1, with 10 nucleotides matching TRBD2. The CDR3 length is 18 residues. Germline CDR1 SGHTA, CDR2 FQGNSA. V shed 7 bases and J 7 bases; nucleotides not matched to a gene: 19. DNA of the CDR3: TGTGCCAGCAACAATAATTGGGGGTCAAGCGGGAGGGTGAATGAGCAGTTCTTC. Translating gives CASNNNWGSSGRVNEQFF.

This chain joins TRBV20-1 and TRBJ2-7; no definite D call. CDR1 is DFQATT, CDR2 SNEGSKA, per germline (reference sequence). V gave up 1 base and J gave up 6 bases, with 13 bases separating them. This CDR3 is built from 13 residues. The DNA of the CDR3 is TGCAGTGCTAGAGTTAATTTTGGCGGCGAGCAGTACTTC. Amino acids: CSARVNFGGEQYF.

This clonotype has a handful of counts. The CDR3 loop reads CASSRQPLEQYF. The CDR3 DNA follows: TGTGCCAGCAGTCGACAGCCTCTCGAGCAGTACTTC. The chain recombines TRBV12-3 or TRBV12-4 with TRBJ2-7, with D maybe TRBD1 (5 bases). The CDR3 consists of 12 residues. The germline V and J ends were trimmed by 5 bases and 6 bases, with 11 bases remaining between them.

The rearrangement links TRBV7-9 to TRBJ2-1; D is unclear. CDR3 length: 12 residues. Germline V gene lookup returns CDR1 SEHNR and CDR2 FQNEAQ (reference sequence). The V and J ends lost 5 bases and 8 bases respectively, with 10 bases between them. The CDR3 bases are TGTGCCAGCAGCCTTCATATCTATGAGCAGTTCTTC. Encoded protein: CASSLHIYEQFF.

This clonotype is a singleton in its sample. V gene TRBV15 combines with J gene TRBJ2-3; D may be TRBD1 (7 bases). Germline V gene data show CDR1 as LNHNV and CDR2 as YYDKDF (reference sequence). The CDR3 runs to 16 residues. Trimming cost V 1 base and J 0 bases, with 11 bases left between them. CDR3 residues: CATSRGGDSSTDTQYF. DNA of the CDR3: TGTGCCACCAGCAGAGGGGGGGACAGTAGCACAGATACGCAGTATTTT.

V and J are TRBV7-9 and TRBJ1-5; no definite D call. In germline, CDR1 is SEHNR, CDR2 FQNEAQ (reference sequence). The CDR3 spans 15 residues. V dropped 2 bases and J dropped 1 base, with 9 bases sitting between them. The CDR3 sequence: CASSLKIDSNQPQHF. Here the CDR3 DNA reads TGTGCCAGCAGCTTAAAGATAGACAGCAATCAGCCCCAGCATTTT.

The rearrangement uses TRBV29-1 and TRBJ1-1; 8 nucleotides agree with TRBD1. The CDR3 runs 15 residues. CDR1 and CDR2 from the germline V gene are SQVTM and ANQGSEA. The V gene end was trimmed by 0 bases and the J gene end by 5 bases; junction bases not matched to a gene: 8. The CDR3 is CSVEDGAGGETEAFF. CDR3 coding DNA: TGCAGCGTTGAAGACGGGGCAGGGGGCGAGACTGAAGCTTTCTTT.

This chain connects TRBV4-3 to TRBJ1-5; TRBD1 is a possible D gene (6 bases). There are 15 residues in the CDR3. The V gene's germline CDR1 is LGHNA and CDR2 YSLEER. Trimming took off 0 bases at V and 7 bases at J, with 13 bases between the two ends. The chain's CDR3 is CASSQEGRGGQPQHF. Written as DNA, the CDR3 is TGCGCCAGCAGCCAAGAGGGCAGGGGAGGACAGCCCCAGCATTTT.

This chain links TRBV4-2 with TRBJ1-2; no definite D call. V lost 0 bases and J lost 4, with 15 bases in between. The CDR3 has 16 amino acids. From germline, CDR1 is LGHNA and CDR2 YNFKEQ. CDR3 amino acids: CASSQDLNSGLYGYTF. DNA for the CDR3: TGTGCCAGCAGCCAAGATCTTAACAGCGGCCTCTATGGCTACACCTTC.

This clonotype was seen only once. The gene calls are TRBV19 and TRBJ2-7; D gene ambiguous. Germline values: CDR1 LNHDA, CDR2 SQIVND (reference sequence). This CDR3 has 12 residues. V was pared by 5 bases and J by 0 bases, with 5 bases between. This CDR3 reads CASSQNSYEQYF. For the CDR3, the DNA is TGTGCCAGTAGTCAGAACTCCTACGAGCAGTACTTC. Variable domain in full (rest from reference TRBV19 and TRBJ2-7): DGGITQSPKYLFRKEGQNVTLSCEQNLNHDAMYWYRQDPGQGLRLIYYSQIVNDFQKGDIAEGYSVSREKKESFPLTVTSAQKNPTAFYLCASSQNSYEQYFGPGTRLTVT.

The J gene is TRBJ2-7, the V gene TRBV7-8, with TRBD2 identical over 9 bases. Germline CDR1 SGHVS, CDR2 FQNEAQ. CDR3 length equals 15 residues. The CDR3, as DNA: TGTGCCAGCAGCATAGCGGGAGCTAGGGTCTACGAGCAGTACGTC. It specifies CASSIAGARVYEQYV.

The chain links TRBV19 to TRBJ2-1, with 16 positions matching TRBD2. Germline V gene sequence: CDR1 LNHDA, CDR2 SQIVND (reference sequence). Losses at the gene ends were 5 bases for V and 6 bases for J; bases not matched to a gene: 4. The CDR3 has 16 residues. As DNA, the CDR3 is TGTGCCAGTAGTCCGGGACTAGCGGGGGGGGTCAATGAGCAGTTCTTC. This sequence encodes CASSPGLAGGVNEQFF.

The chain joins TRBV6-2 or TRBV6-3 to TRBJ2-5; weak D call: TRBD1 (6 bases). CDR3 length: 16 amino acids. Germline V gene data show CDR1 as MNHEY and CDR2 as SVGEGT. Between the trimmed V and J ends, which lost 5 bases and 0 bases, there was a span of 16 bases. The CDR3 DNA sequence: TGTGCCAGCAGTCTCCATCAGCAGGGGTACCAAGAGACCCAGTACTTC. This encodes CASSLHQQGYQETQYF.

This chain connects TRBV20-1 to TRBJ1-2, with 7 bases matching TRBD1. The trim removed 6 bases at V and 5 bases at J, leaving 9 bases unmatched. Germline V gene lookup returns CDR1 DFQATT and CDR2 SNEGSKA (reference sequence). The CDR3 contains 13 residues. CDR3 sequence reads: CSAKTGTVYGYTF. In DNA, the CDR3 is TGCAGTGCAAAGACCGGGACAGTTTATGGCTACACCTTC.

This clonotype appeared many times. This sequence joins TRBV7-9 and TRBJ1-1, with TRBD1 matching 8 bases. From germline, CDR1 is SEHNR and CDR2 FQNEAQ (reference sequence). Trimming at V came to 6 bases and at J to 2 bases, leaving 2 bases not matched to a gene. The CDR3 consists of 13 residues. DNA of the CDR3: TGTGCCAGCAGTTCAGGGGGCAACACTGAAGCTTTCTTT. This translates into CASSSGGNTEAFF. The full variable domain, completed using reference TRBV7-9 and TRBJ1-1, is DTGVSQNPRHKITKRGQNVTFRCDPISEHNRLYWYRQTLGQGPEFLTYFQNEAQLEKSRLLSDRFSAERPKGSFSTLEIQRTEQGDSAMYLCASSSGGNTEAFFGQGTRLTVV.

DNA for the CDR3: TGCGCCAGCAGCCAAGGACGAGGGGGAGTTGGCTACACCTTC. Encoded protein: CASSQGRGGVGYTF. The chain recombines TRBV4-1 with TRBJ1-2; D is perhaps TRBD1 (6 bases). The CDR3 is 14 amino acids. Germline CDR1 is MGHRA and CDR2 is YSYEKL. Trimming left V 1 base short and J 7 bases short, with 13 bases between.

The sample holds one count of this clonotype. This chain connects TRBV28 to TRBJ1-5; possible D gene TRBD1, 5 bases. Germline CDR1 is MDHEN and CDR2 is SYDVKM. The V end lost 8 bases, the J end lost 3 bases, and 11 bases lay between the germline ends. This CDR3 is 13 amino acids long. CDR3 DNA: TGTGCCAGCGGGGGAACGCTCAATCAGCCCCAGCATTTT. Protein sequence: CASGGTLNQPQHF.

The chain has TRBV7-2 and TRBJ2-4; 7 bases agree with TRBD2. V lost 1 base to trimming and J lost 7 bases; unmatched junction nucleotides: 7. Germline-derived CDR1 and CDR2 are SGHTA and FQGNSA. This CDR3 is built from 15 residues. CDR3 sequence: CASSLGGGYSNIQYF. The DNA of the CDR3 is TGTGCCAGCAGCTTAGGGGGGGGGTACTCGAACATTCAGTACTTC.

The V call is TRBV6-1, the J call TRBJ2-4; 14 positions match TRBD2. This CDR3 comprises 20 residues. V lost 6 bases and J lost 0; bases outside the gene matches: 13. Germline CDR1 and CDR2: MNHNS and SASEGT. CDR3 residues: CASSRAGTSGSKLAKNIQYF. The DNA of the CDR3 is TGTGCCAGCAGCCGCGCTGGGACTAGCGGGAGTAAACTAGCCAAAAACATTCAGTACTTC.

This clonotype was seen a few times. V and J are TRBV4-3 and TRBJ2-7; D remains ambiguous. The germline V and J ends were trimmed by 0 bases and 2 bases, with 11 bases remaining between them. The V gene's germline CDR1 is LGHNA and CDR2 YSLEER. This CDR3 contains 15 residues. The CDR3 spells CASSQDSGLTYEQYF. DNA of the CDR3: TGCGCCAGCAGCCAAGATTCGGGCCTCACCTACGAGCAGTACTTC.